The 17 T cell receptor beta chains given below trace back to one sample, sequenced in a study of cytomegalovirus exposure and HLA in healthy donors. Assay used: immunoSEQ multiplex PCR; TCRdb lists only in-frame clones, some missing. The sample contains 130,000 to 150,000 clones, roughly 89% of which appear only once. Sequencing was performed on PBMCs. The receptor source for this set is a man aged 18 to 29 in good health and CMV-seropositive.

This chain connects TRBV4-1 to TRBJ1-2; 7 nucleotides line up with TRBD1. The V gene end was trimmed by 2 bases and the J gene end by 4 bases; junction bases not matched to a gene: 7. Germline V lookup: CDR1 MGHRA, CDR2 YSYEKL. The CDR3 is 15 residues long. The CDR3 DNA follows: TGCGCCAGCAGCCAACCCACAGGGGTAGGCTATGGCTACACCTTC. It translates to CASSQPTGVGYGYTF.

The chain links TRBV27 to TRBJ2-7, with TRBD2 identical over 14 bases. The CDR3 loop spans 18 amino acids. V dropped 3 bases and J dropped 3; count of bases not matched to a gene: 10. The V gene's germline CDR1 is MNHEY and CDR2 SMNVEV (reference sequence). CDR3 amino acids: CASSFPPSGLAGGYEQYF. In DNA, the CDR3 is TGTGCCAGCAGTTTCCCTCCTTCCGGACTAGCGGGGGGCTACGAGCAGTACTTC.

The chain combines TRBV6-6 with TRBJ1-1; D gene uncertain. CDR1 is MNHNY, CDR2 SVGAGI, per germline (reference sequence). CDR3 length equals 12 residues. V dropped 2 bases and J dropped 6 bases, with 7 bases sitting between them. The CDR3 DNA reads TGTGCCAGCAGTTACGTACCAGCTGAAGCTTTCTTT. It is translated as CASSYVPAEAFF.

CDR3 loop: CSARRANTIYF. CDR3 DNA sequence: TGCAGTGCGAGGAGGGCGAACACCATATATTTT. The chain employs TRBV20-1 and TRBJ1-3; no clear D gene. Germline V CDR1 and CDR2: DFQATT, SNEGSKA (reference sequence). The V end lost 6 bases, the J end lost 7 bases, and 10 bases lay between the germline ends. There are 11 residues in the CDR3.

This clone came up once. V and J are TRBV2 and TRBJ2-5; D ambiguous. CDR3 length: 13 amino acids. V was shortened by 6 bases and J by 5 bases, with 13 bases between the two germline ends. From germline, CDR1 is SNHLY and CDR2 FYNNEI. CDR3 nucleotides: TGTGCCAGCAGCCCCGTTACCGGGGAGACCCAGTACTTC. This codes for CASSPVTGETQYF.

The chain carries TRBV4-2 and TRBJ1-3, with 9 positions matching TRBD1. The CDR3 loop spans 17 amino acids. CDR1 LGHNA and CDR2 YNFKEQ come from the germline V gene. V dropped 0 bases and J dropped 3; count of bases not matched to a gene: 6. CDR3 sequence: CASSQDRTGADGNTIYF. Written as DNA, the CDR3 is TGTGCCAGCAGCCAAGATCGGACAGGGGCTGATGGAAACACCATATATTTT.

This clone was picked up one time. The chain couples TRBV5-4 to TRBJ2-1; no reliable D call. Germline V gene data show CDR1 as SGHNT and CDR2 as YYREEE (reference sequence). The CDR3 is 15 residues long. V lost 5 bases, J lost 0 bases, and 12 bases lay in between. CDR3 bases: TGTGCCAGCAGGGTAGACAAGTCCTCCTACAATGAGCAGTTCTTC. Protein: CASRVDKSSYNEQFF.

Comment on this clone: This same CDR3 is encoded by further DNA sequences in the sample. The V call is TRBV27, the J call TRBJ1-1; D remains ambiguous. The CDR3 covers 13 residues. Trimming removed 4 bases at V and 0 bases at J, with 6 bases between. Germline V gene lookup returns CDR1 MNHEY and CDR2 SMNVEV (reference sequence). Here the CDR3 reads CASSSGMNTEAFF. The CDR3 DNA follows: TGTGCCAGCAGTTCCGGGATGAACACTGAAGCTTTCTTT.

This clone was seen just once. The chain has TRBV5-6 and TRBJ2-7; tentatively, D is TRBD2 (6 bases). Germline CDR1 and CDR2: SGHDT and YYEEEE. This CDR3 contains 13 residues. Trimming took off 5 bases at V and 6 bases at J, with 15 bases between the two ends. The CDR3 nucleotides are TGTGCCAGCAGGGAGGGAGGAAGAGGCGAGCAGTACTTC. It yields the protein CASREGGRGEQYF.

The J gene is TRBJ2-7, the V gene TRBV7-9; D is perhaps TRBD1 (6 bases). Trimming removed 3 bases from V and 9 bases from J, with 18 bases in between. This CDR3 has 14 amino acids. The germline V gene has CDR1 SEHNR and CDR2 FQNEAQ (reference sequence). For the CDR3, the DNA is TGTGCCAGCAGCTTCTGGACAGACCTCGGTGGGCAGTACTTC. It encodes CASSFWTDLGGQYF.

The chain is built from TRBV2 and TRBJ2-1, with 7 bases identical to TRBD2. The CDR3 sequence is 13 residues long. Germline V gene data show CDR1 as SNHLY and CDR2 as FYNNEI. Losses at the gene ends were 8 bases for V and 7 bases for J; bases not matched to a gene: 8. The CDR3 DNA reads as TGTGCCAGCGGGAGGGACCAGACGAATGAGCAGTTCTTC. Translated: CASGRDQTNEQFF.

This clone was counted once. The V gene is TRBV4-1, the J gene TRBJ2-3; 9 nucleotides line up with TRBD2. The CDR3 covers 19 residues. Germline assignment: CDR1 MGHRA and CDR2 YSYEKL. V shed 4 bases and J 2 bases; nucleotides not matched to a gene: 16. CDR3 nucleotide sequence: TGCGCCAGCAGCCTCCTGCTTGGGGCTAGCGGGGCCTTCACAGATACGCAGTATTTT. Amino acids: CASSLLLGASGAFTDTQYF.

The chain has TRBV5-6 and TRBJ2-1; 7 nucleotides match TRBD2. Germline V lookup: CDR1 SGHDT, CDR2 YYEEEE. V gave up 6 bases and J gave up 8 bases; unmatched junction bases: 17. CDR3 length: 16 residues. The CDR3 DNA follows: TGTGCCAGCACCGCTGAAGCGGGGTTAGCGTGGGATGAGCAGTTCTTC. Translating it yields CASTAEAGLAWDEQFF.

This sequence joins TRBV2 and TRBJ2-1; D may be TRBD2 (6 bases). CDR1 is SNHLY, CDR2 FYNNEI, per germline. The CDR3 runs 11 residues. V gave up 6 bases and J gave up 9 bases, with 9 bases separating them. This CDR3 reads CASRLLAEQFF. In DNA, the CDR3 is TGTGCCAGCAGACTACTAGCTGAGCAGTTCTTC.

J is TRBJ2-1 and V is TRBV12-2; the table's D call, TRBD2, has no DNA check behind it. TRBV12-2 is noted as a pseudogene. The CDR3 has 11 amino acids. The CDR3 is CASRPRDEQFF. The CDR3 nucleotides read TGTGCAAGTCGCCCTCGGGATGAGCAGTTCTTC.

The rearrangement joins TRBV19 to TRBJ2-7, with no clear D. This CDR3 has 14 amino acids. CDR1 and CDR2 from the germline V gene are LNHDA and SQIVND (reference sequence). Trimming shortened V by 4 bases and J by 2 bases, and 12 bases separated the two germline ends. CDR3 residues: CASSTPRLPYEQYF. The CDR3 DNA sequence: TGTGCCAGTAGTACCCCGCGGCTTCCCTACGAGCAGTACTTC.

A remark on this clone: Other DNA sequences in the same sample also yield this CDR3. The chain couples TRBV7-9 to TRBJ1-1; D might be TRBD1 (5 bases). From germline, CDR1 is SEHNR and CDR2 FQNEAQ (reference sequence). The CDR3 sequence is 13 residues long. V was shortened by 2 bases and J by 1 base, with 5 bases between the two germline ends. Written as DNA, the CDR3 is TGTGCCAGCAGCTTAACAGGGAACACTGAAGCTTTCTTT. This codes for CASSLTGNTEAFF. The full variable domain, in which reference TRBV7-9 and TRBJ1-1 provide the parts outside the CDR3, is DTGVSQNPRHKITKRGQNVTFRCDPISEHNRLYWYRQTLGQGPEFLTYFQNEAQLEKSRLLSDRFSAERPKGSFSTLEIQRTEQGDSAMYLCASSLTGNTEAFFGQGTRLTVV.